These T cell receptor beta chains were read from a single sample in a study of spatial heterogeneity in lung cancer. TCRdb reanalysed the 5' RACE reads using MiXCR and keeps one entry per CDR3 protein. The repertoire holds approximately 25,000 distinct CDR3 sequences, with roughly 3% as singletons. The specimen comprised PBMCs, sampled at surgery. These receptors were taken from a female donor with early-stage non-small cell lung cancer. Both conserved end residues are part of each CDR3.

cdr3_aa: CSASEHGPFF
j_call: TRBJ1-1
v_call: TRBV20-1

cdr3_aa: CASSYGTSGIRTTDTQYF
j_call: TRBJ2-3
v_call: TRBV3-1

cdr3_aa: CASSKISGNVPQYF
j_call: TRBJ2-5
v_call: TRBV6-6

cdr3_aa: CSARDLGREKLFF
j_call: TRBJ1-4
v_call: TRBV20-1

cdr3_aa: CASSQLKPRQGFSPLHF
j_call: TRBJ1-6
v_call: TRBV4-1

cdr3_aa: CATARGTLTGELFF
j_call: TRBJ2-2
v_call: TRBV15

cdr3_aa: CASSLKGLAEDTQYF
j_call: TRBJ2-3
v_call: TRBV27

cdr3_aa: CASSLTGSRGEPQHF
j_call: TRBJ1-5
v_call: TRBV7-3

cdr3_aa: CASSLEVLSYEQYF
j_call: TRBJ2-7
v_call: TRBV7-2

cdr3_aa: CATGGAAAYEQYF
j_call: TRBJ2-7
v_call: TRBV19

cdr3_aa: CSATPGAGTAYF
j_call: TRBJ2-5
v_call: TRBV20-1

cdr3_aa: CASSHITGNYEQYF
j_call: TRBJ2-7
v_call: TRBV18

cdr3_aa: CASSGGQPADTQYF
j_call: TRBJ2-3
v_call: TRBV2

cdr3_aa: CASHPQGQPYNEQFF
j_call: TRBJ2-1
v_call: TRBV6-1

cdr3_aa: CASSLVGGKAFF
j_call: TRBJ1-1
v_call: TRBV11-3

cdr3_aa: CASSLEASGSAEQFF
j_call: TRBJ2-1
v_call: TRBV7-2

cdr3_aa: CASSRGREVAKNIQYF
j_call: TRBJ2-4
v_call: TRBV27

cdr3_aa: CSVEDLGDTQYF
j_call: TRBJ2-3
v_call: TRBV29-1

cdr3_aa: CASSYSGERGAYEQYF
j_call: TRBJ2-7
v_call: TRBV6-5

cdr3_aa: CASSLDSGRLDEQYF
j_call: TRBJ2-7
v_call: TRBV5-1

cdr3_aa: CASSFGTVNTYEQYF
j_call: TRBJ2-7
v_call: TRBV5-1

cdr3_aa: CASSLRYSPLHF
j_call: TRBJ1-6
v_call: TRBV28

cdr3_aa: CASSSRTGSSYNEQFF
j_call: TRBJ2-1
v_call: TRBV12-3/TRBV12-4

cdr3_aa: CASSYSNRRVGYTF
j_call: TRBJ1-2
v_call: TRBV6-7

cdr3_aa: CASSHRDSYYEQYF
j_call: TRBJ2-7
v_call: TRBV7-9

cdr3_aa: CASRGTGTTPGANVLTF
j_call: TRBJ2-6
v_call: TRBV2

cdr3_aa: CASGSHEQYF
j_call: TRBJ2-7
v_call: TRBV25-1

cdr3_aa: CASSQDHGQEAEQYF
j_call: TRBJ2-7
v_call: TRBV3-1

cdr3_aa: CASSGGLGDTQYF
j_call: TRBJ2-3
v_call: TRBV28

cdr3_aa: CSARLAGQETQYF
j_call: TRBJ2-5
v_call: TRBV20-1

cdr3_aa: CASRTGTYNEQFF
j_call: TRBJ2-1
v_call: TRBV27

cdr3_aa: CAISEQARTDNSPLHF
j_call: TRBJ1-6
v_call: TRBV10-3

cdr3_aa: CASTLEVVADTQYF
j_call: TRBJ2-3
v_call: TRBV5-1

cdr3_aa: CASSGRTGENIQYF
j_call: TRBJ2-4
v_call: TRBV25-1

cdr3_aa: CASGRGLNTEAFF
j_call: TRBJ1-1
v_call: TRBV12-5

cdr3_aa: CASSPSAIAKNIQYF
j_call: TRBJ2-4
v_call: TRBV27

cdr3_aa: CASSWTSGRTNTGELFF
j_call: TRBJ2-2
v_call: TRBV7-8

cdr3_aa: CASAGWETSGFEGDEQFF
j_call: TRBJ2-1
v_call: TRBV10-2

cdr3_aa: CASSEALWESTDTQYF
j_call: TRBJ2-3
v_call: TRBV2

cdr3_aa: CASSQDPAGVGDTQYF
j_call: TRBJ2-3
v_call: TRBV4-1

cdr3_aa: CASSYLGTSGMTDTQYF
j_call: TRBJ2-3
v_call: TRBV5-5

cdr3_aa: CASSDHPYSSYEQYF
j_call: TRBJ2-7
v_call: TRBV4-1

cdr3_aa: CSAPQSGRSGANVLTF
j_call: TRBJ2-6
v_call: TRBV20-1

cdr3_aa: CATRTLGGGEQYF
j_call: TRBJ2-7
v_call: TRBV19

cdr3_aa: CATSDHQPPNEQFF
j_call: TRBJ2-1
v_call: TRBV24-1

cdr3_aa: CASTSAYEQYF
j_call: TRBJ2-7
v_call: TRBV6-1

cdr3_aa: CASSQVEKYF
j_call: TRBJ2-5
v_call: TRBV3-1

cdr3_aa: CSVELTGEYQETQYF
j_call: TRBJ2-5
v_call: TRBV29-1

cdr3_aa: CAISESLEPGETQYF
j_call: TRBJ2-5
v_call: TRBV10-3

cdr3_aa: CASSLRGAGDGYTF
j_call: TRBJ1-2
v_call: TRBV7-2

cdr3_aa: CASSRGDVREKLFF
j_call: TRBJ1-4
v_call: TRBV7-9

cdr3_aa: CASASGPGSNRPQHF
j_call: TRBJ1-5
v_call: TRBV19

cdr3_aa: CAISVARTNTGELFF
j_call: TRBJ2-2
v_call: TRBV10-3

cdr3_aa: CASSQTGTRQPQHF
j_call: TRBJ1-5
v_call: TRBV14

cdr3_aa: CASSLGAAHYEQYF
j_call: TRBJ2-7
v_call: TRBV5-6